This T cell receptor (beta chain) was sequenced in a study of T-cell memory formation after mild COVID-19. Study overall: TCR clusters largely stayed donor specific.

The CDR3 contains 18 residues. The germline V gene encodes CDR1 MGHRA and CDR2 YSYEKL. Trimming took 4 bases from V and 0 from J, leaving 21 bases between them. Regarding this clonotype: What it binds is unknown.

Whole-study findings and limits: Mainly in CM and EM were contracting CD4+ clones; CD8+ were in EMRA. The appearance of some responding clones in pre-infection memory suggested that cross-reactive memory joined.

TCRdb fed the 5' RACE reads into MiXCR, producing one record per CDR3 protein. The top ten hold 50% to 70% of the sample, which has roughly 14,000 distinct CDR3 sequences, 20% to 25% seen once. This sequence originates from a man aged 18 to 29 who had mild COVID-19 (a few samples of this study predate the infection). Cell type and time point are not known. The chain couples TRBV4-1 to TRBJ1-2, with D possibly being TRBD1 (6 bases). What was sequenced was PBMCs or a T cell subset sorted from them (not recorded which). The CDR3 DNA is TGCGCCAGCAGCCCATACAGGGACCGCCCCAGAACTAACTATGGCTACACCTTC. It translates to CASSPYRDRPRTNYGYTF.